The entry below describes one TCR beta chain. The data are from a study of blood T cell repertoires in COVID-19. Methods used by the authors: Cell counts per sample came from amplifying reference gene primers. The assay was immunoSEQ multiplex PCR, and TCRdb's table has in-frame clones only and misses some. Clonal size and the V and J genes are those of that table, whereas D and trimming came from the DNA. The sample lists hundreds of thousands of clones; around 80% were seen once. After removal of 1 base from V and 4 bases from J, the junction contained 7 bases not matched to a gene. The CDR3 is 19 amino acids. CDR1 and CDR2 from the germline V gene are LGHNA and YSLEER.

This rearrangement joins TRBV4-3 to TRBJ2-1; 16 bases match TRBD2. Sequences were obtained from peripheral blood. The sequence was obtained from an elderly woman with acute or convalescent COVID-19. CDR3 in DNA: TGCGCCAGCAGCCAAGGGAGGGGACTAGCGGGAGGGGGATACAATGAGCAGTTCTTC. Translation gives CASSQGRGLAGGGYNEQFF.